The rows below give T cell receptor beta chains drawn from one sample of a study of blood T cells in healthy people across ages. MiXCR was run by TCRdb on the 5' RACE reads, yielding one entry per CDR3 protein. The sample has hundreds of thousands of distinct CDR3 sequences, 44% seen once. Sequencing was performed on blood. The receptors originated from a man aged 55 to 70 in good health. CDR3s include the opening cysteine and the closing phenylalanine or tryptophan. The D gene is left open where the match is weak. Rows give clone size only sometimes, using once, few, many, or a class for an expanded clone.

D gene,V gene,clone size,J gene,CDR3 protein,CDR3 DNA
.,TRBV12-3/TRBV12-4,few,TRBJ1-6,CASGTADYNSPLHF,TGTGCCAGCGGAACAGCAGACTATAATTCACCCCTCCACTTT
.,TRBV24-1,few,TRBJ2-3,CATSDLKPSSTDTQYF,TGTGCCACCAGTGATTTAAAACCCTCTAGCACAGATACGCAGTATTTT
TRBD1,TRBV27,many,TRBJ1-5,CASSSGTGGNQPQHF,TGTGCCAGCAGTTCCGGGACAGGGGGCAATCAGCCCCAGCATTTT
.,TRBV19,.,TRBJ2-7,CASKQGAEQYF,TGTGCCAGCAAACAGGGAGCCGAGCAGTACTTC
.,TRBV3-1,.,TRBJ2-5,CASSQVLGGETQYF,TGTGCCAGCAGCCAAGTGTTGGGGGGAGAGACCCAGTACTTC
.,TRBV7-9,.,TRBJ2-5,CASSSITLEKYF,TGTGCCAGCAGCTCGATTACGCTCGAGAAGTACTTC
TRBD2,TRBV7-9,few,TRBJ2-3,CASSNSGASTDTQYF,TGTGCCAGCAGTAACAGCGGGGCTAGCACAGATACGCAGTATTTT
.,TRBV11-2,many,TRBJ2-7,CASSFERSEQYF,TGTGCCAGCAGCTTTGAAAGGAGCGAGCAGTACTTC
.,TRBV6-6,.,TRBJ2-3,CASSPGAETSTDTQYF,TGTGCCAGTTCCCCAGGGGCGGAAACTAGCACAGATACGCAGTATTTT
TRBD2,TRBV27,.,TRBJ2-3,CASKASGAPRVTQYF,TGTGCCAGCAAGGCTAGCGGGGCGCCCCGGGTTACGCAGTATTTT
TRBD2,TRBV9,.,TRBJ2-7,CASSVEVAGGVQYF,TGTGCCAGCAGCGTAGAGGTAGCGGGGGGGGTACAGTACTTC
.,TRBV29-1,many,TRBJ2-7,CSVGEMGKGAGYEQYF,TGCAGCGTCGGAGAAATGGGGAAAGGAGCGGGTTACGAGCAGTACTTC
TRBD1,TRBV7-9,.,TRBJ1-1,CASSTTGTGVGGEAFF,TGTGCCAGCAGCACAACCGGGACAGGGGTCGGGGGTGAAGCTTTCTTT
.,TRBV28,few,TRBJ2-7,CASSLLAGGRYEQYF,TGTGCCAGCAGTTTATTAGCAGGGGGGAGGTACGAGCAGTACTTC
.,TRBV6-2/TRBV6-3,few,TRBJ2-7,CASSLQSREQYF,TGTGCCAGCAGTTTACAGTCTCGCGAGCAGTACTTC
.,TRBV12-3/TRBV12-4,.,TRBJ1-2,CASSLAGHTWGYTF,TGTGCCAGCAGTTTGGCAGGACACACGTGGGGCTACACCTTC
TRBD2,TRBV6-2/TRBV6-3,.,TRBJ2-1,CASRDGKRGHHNEQFF,TGTGCCAGCAGGGATGGGAAGCGGGGGCACCACAATGAGCAGTTCTTC
.,TRBV28,.,TRBJ1-6,CASSLARRMDSPLHF,TGTGCCAGCAGTTTGGCCAGACGTATGGATTCACCCCTCCACTTT
.,TRBV6-2/TRBV6-3,.,TRBJ1-4,CASSPPSTAVNEKLFF,TGTGCCAGCAGCCCCCCCTCGACGGCAGTTAATGAAAAACTGTTTTTT
TRBD1,TRBV23-1,.,TRBJ2-7,CASGSSHPDRGSYEQYF,TGCGCCAGCGGGTCTTCTCACCCCGACAGGGGCTCCTACGAGCAGTACTTC
.,TRBV5-1,.,TRBJ2-3,CASSLDSGGSPSTDTQYF,TGCGCCAGCAGCTTGGATTCGGGTGGGAGCCCTAGCACAGATACGCAGTATTTT
.,TRBV20-1,.,TRBJ2-1,CSASVWGEISYNEQFF,TGCAGTGCTAGTGTTTGGGGGGAGATATCCTACAATGAGCAGTTCTTC
.,TRBV7-9,.,TRBJ1-4,CASSPTDRDATNEKLFF,TGTGCCAGCAGCCCTACGGACAGAGACGCAACTAATGAAAAACTGTTTTTT
TRBD2,TRBV4-3,.,TRBJ2-2,CASSGGGAANTGELFF,TGCGCCAGCAGCGGCGGGGGGGCCGCGAACACCGGGGAGCTGTTTTTT
.,TRBV7-2,.,TRBJ2-3,CTSSLQGFGGDTQYF,TGTACCAGCAGTCTCCAGGGTTTTGGTGGGGATACGCAGTATTTT
.,TRBV5-1,.,TRBJ2-6,CASSMTPSGANVLTF,TGCGCCAGCAGCATGACTCCCTCTGGGGCCAACGTCCTGACTTTC
.,TRBV4-3,once,TRBJ1-1,CASSQSARDTEAFF,TGCGCCAGCAGCCAGTCGGCCCGGGACACTGAAGCTTTCTTT
.,TRBV29-1,few,TRBJ2-3,CSVTLGGRTDTQYF,TGCAGCGTGACCCTCGGGGGCCGCACAGATACGCAGTATTTT
TRBD1,TRBV5-1,.,TRBJ1-1,CASSGGTAKNTEAFF,TGCGCCAGCAGCGGGGGGACAGCCAAAAACACTGAAGCTTTCTTT
.,TRBV7-2,few,TRBJ2-3,CASGKYTDTQYF,TGTGCCAGCGGCAAATACACAGATACGCAGTATTTT
.,TRBV15,.,TRBJ2-7,CATSRDLPGYEQYF,TGTGCCACCAGCAGAGATCTCCCGGGTTACGAGCAGTACTTC
.,TRBV6-5,few,TRBJ2-5,CASSYKGRPQETQYF,TGTGCCAGCAGTTACAAGGGCAGACCCCAAGAGACCCAGTACTTC
TRBD1,TRBV5-1,many,TRBJ2-2,CASSPGQGLAGELFF,TGCGCCAGCAGCCCTGGACAGGGTTTAGCCGGGGAGCTGTTTTTT
.,TRBV4-3,.,TRBJ2-3,CASSYDPAADTQYF,TGCGCCAGCAGCTACGATCCGGCCGCAGATACGCAGTATTTT
.,TRBV12-3/TRBV12-4,few,TRBJ2-7,CASSPHWQSSEQYF,TGTGCCAGCAGCCCACACTGGCAGAGCTCCGAGCAGTACTTC
TRBD2,TRBV20-1,.,TRBJ2-5,CSAGLAAGGETQYF,TGCAGTGCTGGACTAGCGGCGGGGGGAGAGACCCAGTACTTC
.,TRBV5-1,.,TRBJ2-7,CASSLETITYEQYF,TGCGCCAGCAGCTTGGAGACCATTACCTACGAGCAGTACTTC
.,TRBV16,.,TRBJ2-7,CAGSQYPGSEQYF,TGTGCCGGCAGCCAATACCCCGGGTCCGAGCAGTACTTC
TRBD1,TRBV20-1,few,TRBJ2-2,CSASRRAGGVPGELFF,TGCAGTGCTAGTCGGAGGGCAGGGGGCGTCCCCGGGGAGCTGTTTTTT
TRBD1,TRBV29-1,.,TRBJ2-2,CSVGGTGTPGELFF,TGCAGCGTTGGTGGGACAGGGACCCCCGGGGAGCTGTTTTTT
TRBD2,TRBV12-3/TRBV12-4,.,TRBJ2-5,CASSPQIAGTETQYF,TGTGCCAGCAGCCCCCAAATAGCGGGGACGGAGACCCAGTACTTC
TRBD1,TRBV5-1,.,TRBJ2-7,CASSWGQEGVDEQYF,TGCGCCAGCAGCTGGGGACAGGAGGGTGTAGACGAGCAGTACTTC
.,TRBV20-1,few,TRBJ1-6,CSAMEGSNNSPLHF,TGCAGTGCTATGGAGGGCTCGAATAATTCACCCCTCCACTTT
.,TRBV27,few,TRBJ1-6,CASRGGILGSPLHF,TGTGCCAGCAGGGGGGGGATCTTAGGGTCACCCCTCCACTTT
TRBD1,TRBV7-2,few,TRBJ2-7,CASGTTGGNEQYF,TGTGCCAGCGGGACAACAGGGGGCAACGAGCAGTACTTC
TRBD1,TRBV29-1,few,TRBJ1-5,CSVGQANQPQHF,TGCAGTGTGGGACAGGCTAATCAGCCCCAGCATTTT
.,TRBV14,.,TRBJ1-1,CASSREPRGEAFF,TGTGCCAGCAGCCGCGAACCCCGGGGTGAAGCTTTCTTT
.,TRBV6-2/TRBV6-3,.,TRBJ2-7,CASTPRRPYEQYF,TGTGCCAGCACTCCCCGACGGCCCTACGAGCAGTACTTC
TRBD1,TRBV6-2/TRBV6-3,few,TRBJ2-5,CASSFAGTVKETQYF,TGTGCCAGCAGTTTCGCCGGGACAGTTAAAGAGACCCAGTACTTC
.,TRBV28,.,TRBJ2-5,CASSLGGALGRLETQYF,TGTGCCAGCAGTTTGGGCGGAGCGCTCGGGCGCTTGGAGACCCAGTACTTC
.,TRBV7-8,.,TRBJ1-5,CASSSGARNQPQHF,TGTGCCAGCAGCTCGGGGGCCCGCAATCAGCCCCAGCATTTT
TRBD1,TRBV20-1,.,TRBJ1-6,CSASPRGAGGWYSPLHF,TGCAGTGCTAGCCCTCGGGGGGCAGGGGGTTGGTATTCACCCCTCCACTTT
TRBD1,TRBV7-2,.,TRBJ2-7,CASSLGQGVGTQYF,TGTGCCAGCAGCTTAGGACAGGGGGTCGGTACCCAGTACTTC